Below are 17 T cell receptor beta chains sequenced from a single sample in a study of blood T cell repertoires in COVID-19. Profiled with immunoSEQ multiplex PCR; TCRdb holds only in-frame clones, not every one. The sample has 500,000 or so clones; about nine tenths are singletons. Sequencing was performed on PBMCs or T cells enriched from blood (not recorded which). These receptors were collected from a woman aged 18-35 years who had recovered from COVID-19.

This chain links TRBV18 with TRBJ1-4, with 7 bases identical to TRBD1. J gave up 4 bases and V 6 bases, and 2 bases lay outside the gene matches. CDR3 size: 13 residues. Germline assignment: CDR1 KGHSH and CDR2 LQKENI. This chain's CDR3 is CASSDRVNEKLFF. As DNA, the CDR3 is TGTGCCAGCTCTGACAGGGTTAATGAAAAACTGTTTTTT.

As DNA, the CDR3 is TGTGCCAGCAGTCTTCTTGGACAGGTCAATCAGCCCCAGCATTTT. Its protein is CASSLLGQVNQPQHF. The chain joins TRBV27 to TRBJ1-5, with 7 bases matching TRBD1. The J segment lost 3 bases and the V segment lost 5 bases, leaving 7 bases of the junction unmatched. This CDR3 spans 15 amino acids. The germline CDR1 and CDR2 sequences are MNHEY and SMNVEV (reference sequence).

The rearrangement uses TRBV7-3 and TRBJ2-7; possible D gene TRBD2, 6 bases. Trimming left V 2 bases short and J 3 bases short, with 14 bases between. Germline CDR1 and CDR2: SGHTA and FQGTGA. This CDR3 region has 15 residues. CDR3 amino acids: CASSLAHGGGYEQYF. Here the CDR3 DNA reads TGTGCCAGCAGCTTAGCCCACGGGGGAGGCTACGAGCAGTACTTC.

CDR3 in DNA: TGTGCCAGCAGCTTGGGACAGGGGGCGAATAACAATCAGCCCCAGCATTTT. It translates to CASSLGQGANNNQPQHF. J is TRBJ1-5 and V is TRBV5-6, with 10 bases fitting TRBD1. Germline loops: CDR1 SGHDT, CDR2 YYEEEE. The V and J ends lost 0 bases and 3 bases, in that order; junction bases with no gene match: 6. The CDR3 sequence is 17 residues long.

This sequence joins TRBV29-1 and TRBJ1-1, with 8 nucleotides matching TRBD1. Germline assignment: CDR1 SQVTM and CDR2 ANQGSEA. Trimming cost V 3 bases and J 6 bases; bases outside gene matches: 9. This CDR3 region has 14 residues. The CDR3 is CSVETTGEGSEAFF. The CDR3 DNA follows: TGCAGCGTTGAGACGACAGGGGAGGGATCTGAAGCTTTCTTT.

V is TRBV5-6 and J is TRBJ2-1, with D hard to call. This CDR3 comprises 12 residues. V lost 0 bases, J lost 8 bases, and 6 bases lay in between. Germline lookup yields CDR1 SGHDT and CDR2 YYEEEE. CDR3 amino acids: CASSLAGDEQFF. CDR3 nucleotide sequence: TGTGCCAGCAGCTTGGCCGGTGATGAGCAGTTCTTC.

The chain joins TRBV14 to TRBJ1-1; unclear D gene. V was trimmed by 8 bases and J by 3 bases, leaving 7 bases between them. The CDR3 has 11 residues. The germline CDR1 and CDR2 sequences are SGHDN and FVKESK. The CDR3 DNA sequence: TGTGCCAGCCCTCGGGACACTGAAGCTTTCTTT. This gives the protein CASPRDTEAFF.

The chain is built from TRBV27 and TRBJ1-1; 9 bases are a match to TRBD1. This CDR3 contains 15 residues. Germline lookup yields CDR1 MNHEY and CDR2 SMNVEV (reference sequence). Germline trimming cut 5 bases from V and 2 bases from J; bases unmatched to any gene: 6. The CDR3 loop is CASSHRGRPNTEAFF. The DNA of the CDR3 is TGTGCCAGCAGTCACAGGGGGCGACCCAACACTGAAGCTTTCTTT.

The chain uses TRBV21-1 and TRBJ1-6; TRBD1, the table's D call, lacks a check against the DNA. TRBV21-1 is flagged as a pseudogene. CDR3 length: 13 amino acids. The CDR3 reads CASSKTGLTPLHF. The CDR3 region has the DNA TGTGCCAGCAGCAAGACAGGTTTGACACCCCTCCACTTT.

The V gene is TRBV19, the J gene TRBJ2-5; TRBD2 matches 16 bases. The CDR3 has 15 amino acids. The V gene's germline CDR1 is LNHDA and CDR2 SQIVND (reference sequence). V lost 9 bases, J lost 5 bases, and 6 bases stayed unmatched. The CDR3 reads CASGTSGGAIETQYF. As DNA, the CDR3 is TGTGCCAGCGGGACTAGCGGGGGGGCAATCGAGACCCAGTACTTC.

This chain links TRBV15 with TRBJ2-2; TRBD2 matches 9 bases. Unmatched junction bases numbered 12, after V lost 0 bases and J lost 7 bases. The CDR3 length is 18 residues. Germline V gene data show CDR1 as LNHNV and CDR2 as YYDKDF (reference sequence). CDR3 sequence: CATSRDLLKSGGRGELFF. CDR3 nucleotide sequence: TGTGCCACCAGCAGAGATTTATTGAAGAGCGGGGGGCGCGGGGAGCTGTTTTTT.

The chain joins TRBV30 to TRBJ2-5, with TRBD2 identical over 9 bases. With 6 bases clipped from V and 4 bases from J, the junction kept 6 bases outside the gene matches. The germline CDR1 and CDR2 sequences are GTSNPN and SVGIG (reference sequence). CDR3 size: 13 residues. This CDR3 is CACMRGGGETQYF. CDR3 nucleotides: TGTGCCTGTATGCGGGGGGGCGGAGAGACCCAGTACTTC.

V usage is TRBV19 and J usage is TRBJ1-2; 7 nucleotides line up with TRBD1. Unmatched junction bases numbered 9, after V lost 5 bases and J lost 3 bases. This CDR3 region has 15 residues. The germline gives CDR1 LNHDA, CDR2 SQIVND (reference sequence). The CDR3 sequence is CASSPTDDRDYGYTF. For the CDR3, the DNA is TGTGCCAGTAGTCCCACCGATGACAGGGACTATGGCTACACCTTC. Looking up the rest from reference TRBV19 and TRBJ1-2 gives the full variable domain: DGGITQSPKYLFRKEGQNVTLSCEQNLNHDAMYWYRQDPGQGLRLIYYSQIVNDFQKGDIAEGYSVSREKKESFPLTVTSAQKNPTAFYLCASSPTDDRDYGYTFGSGTRLTVV.

V and J are TRBV2 and TRBJ2-2; TRBD1 might be the D (6 bases). Deletions cut 2 bases from V and 5 bases from J, with 15 bases between. CDR1 and CDR2 from the germline V gene are SNHLY and FYNNEI. This CDR3 is 16 amino acids long. In nucleotides, the CDR3 is TGTGCCAGCAGTGAATTCAGGGGACCCGATACCGGGGAGCTGTTTTTT. Protein sequence: CASSEFRGPDTGELFF. Supplemented by reference TRBV2 and TRBJ2-2, the full variable domain reads EPEVTQTPSHQVTQMGQEVILRCVPISNHLYFYWYRQILGQKVEFLVSFYNNEISEKSEIFDDQFSVERPDGSNFTLKIRSTKLEDSAMYFCASSEFRGPDTGELFFGEGSRLTVL.

The chain employs TRBV6-4 and TRBJ1-1; D is unclear. The CDR3 runs to 15 residues. Per the germline V gene, CDR1 is MRHNA and CDR2 is SNTAGT. V lost 4 bases, J lost 4 bases, and 16 bases lay in between. CDR3 sequence: CASSVEYDGATEAFF. The CDR3 nucleotides are TGTGCCAGCAGTGTCGAGTATGACGGAGCCACTGAAGCTTTCTTT.

V and J are TRBV12-5 and TRBJ2-1; D possibly corresponds to TRBD1 (5 bases). V was clipped by 1 base and J by 8 bases, with 18 bases between them. Germline V gives CDR1 LGHNT, CDR2 FRNRAP. This CDR3 has 16 residues. The CDR3 loop is CASGLARPRGRDEQFF. Here the CDR3 DNA reads TGTGCTAGTGGTTTGGCTCGACCAAGGGGAAGGGATGAGCAGTTCTTC.

The chain couples TRBV5-4 to TRBJ1-4, with 7 bases identical to TRBD1. The V segment lost 0 bases and the J segment 4 bases; nucleotides outside the gene matches: 9. CDR1 is SGHNT, CDR2 YYREEE, per germline (reference sequence). This CDR3 is built from 17 residues. The CDR3 DNA reads TGTGCCAGCAGCTTGGGAGGGGGCCGGGACAGTAATGAAAAACTGTTTTTT. Its translation is CASSLGGGRDSNEKLFF.